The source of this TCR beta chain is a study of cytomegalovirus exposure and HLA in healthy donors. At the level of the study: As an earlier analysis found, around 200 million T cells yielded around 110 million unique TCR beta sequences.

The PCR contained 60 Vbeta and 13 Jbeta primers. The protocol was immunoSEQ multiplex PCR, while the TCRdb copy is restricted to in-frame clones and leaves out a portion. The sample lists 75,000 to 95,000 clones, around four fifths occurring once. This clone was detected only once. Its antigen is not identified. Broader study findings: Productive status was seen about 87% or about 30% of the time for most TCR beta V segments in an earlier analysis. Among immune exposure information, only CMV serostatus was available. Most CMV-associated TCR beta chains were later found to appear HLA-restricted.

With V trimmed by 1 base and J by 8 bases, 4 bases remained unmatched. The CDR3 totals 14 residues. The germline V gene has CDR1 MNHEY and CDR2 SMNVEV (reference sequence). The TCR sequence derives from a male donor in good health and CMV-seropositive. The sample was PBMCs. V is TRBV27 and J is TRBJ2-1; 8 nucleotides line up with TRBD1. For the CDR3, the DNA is TGTGCCAGCAGTTTATTGGGCAGGGGGCATGAGCAGTTCTTC. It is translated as CASSLLGRGHEQFF.